The rows below give T cell receptor beta chains drawn from one sample of a study of CD8 T cells in ankylosing spondylitis. MiXCR, applied by TCRdb to the 5' RACE reads, yields one record per CDR3 protein. The sample records 250,000 to 300,000 distinct CDR3 sequences, 15% to 25% being singletons. Sequencing was performed on blood, either unsorted or a sorted T cell fraction (not recorded which). These receptors were collected from a male donor with ankylosing spondylitis or in good health (not recorded which). Each CDR3 is given with its conserved first and last residue. Fields, in order: CDR3 protein, CDR3 DNA, V gene, D gene, J gene, clone size. A D gene is named only where the DNA matches it firmly. Expanded clones are given a class, and other clones once, few, many or no size at all.

CDR3: CASSGTGTGRNIQYF
DNA: TGCGCCAGCAGCGGCACCGGGACAGGTCGAAACATTCAGTACTTC
V: TRBV5-1
D: TRBD1
J: TRBJ2-4
size: -

CDR3: CASSALGGRDNEQFF
DNA: TGTGCCAGCAGCGCGCTGGGGGGGCGAGACAATGAGCAGTTCTTC
V: TRBV9
D: -
J: TRBJ2-1
size: -

CDR3: CASSLEGPTGGQFF
DNA: TGCGCCAGCAGCTTGGAGGGACCGACTGGGGGGCAGTTCTTC
V: TRBV5-1
D: -
J: TRBJ2-1
size: few

CDR3: CSAREVTGSGEKLFF
DNA: TGCAGTGCTAGAGAGGTGACGGGTTCCGGGGAAAAACTGTTTTTT
V: TRBV20-1
D: -
J: TRBJ1-4
size: many

CDR3: CASEAASHNEQFF
DNA: TGTGCCAGCGAGGCGGCCTCCCACAATGAGCAGTTCTTC
V: TRBV28
D: -
J: TRBJ2-1
size: once

CDR3: CASSEGLYGYTF
DNA: TGTGCCAGCAGCGAGGGACTCTATGGCTACACCTTC
V: TRBV6-5
D: -
J: TRBJ1-2
size: many

CDR3: CASSLWGEGGEQFF
DNA: TGTGCCAGCAGCTTATGGGGGGAGGGCGGTGAGCAGTTCTTC
V: TRBV7-2
D: TRBD2
J: TRBJ2-1
size: few

CDR3: CASSLRPWASTSGNTIYF
DNA: TGTGCCAGCAGCTTGAGGCCCTGGGCATCGACCTCTGGAAACACCATATATTTT
V: TRBV5-6
D: -
J: TRBJ1-3
size: few

CDR3: CASSLLVHNEQFF
DNA: TGTGCCAGCAGCTTACTGGTCCACAATGAGCAGTTCTTC
V: TRBV7-8
D: -
J: TRBJ2-1
size: -

CDR3: CASSSFGSGNEQFF
DNA: TGTGCCAGCTCATCTTTCGGTAGTGGCAATGAGCAGTTCTTC
V: TRBV18
D: -
J: TRBJ2-1
size: -